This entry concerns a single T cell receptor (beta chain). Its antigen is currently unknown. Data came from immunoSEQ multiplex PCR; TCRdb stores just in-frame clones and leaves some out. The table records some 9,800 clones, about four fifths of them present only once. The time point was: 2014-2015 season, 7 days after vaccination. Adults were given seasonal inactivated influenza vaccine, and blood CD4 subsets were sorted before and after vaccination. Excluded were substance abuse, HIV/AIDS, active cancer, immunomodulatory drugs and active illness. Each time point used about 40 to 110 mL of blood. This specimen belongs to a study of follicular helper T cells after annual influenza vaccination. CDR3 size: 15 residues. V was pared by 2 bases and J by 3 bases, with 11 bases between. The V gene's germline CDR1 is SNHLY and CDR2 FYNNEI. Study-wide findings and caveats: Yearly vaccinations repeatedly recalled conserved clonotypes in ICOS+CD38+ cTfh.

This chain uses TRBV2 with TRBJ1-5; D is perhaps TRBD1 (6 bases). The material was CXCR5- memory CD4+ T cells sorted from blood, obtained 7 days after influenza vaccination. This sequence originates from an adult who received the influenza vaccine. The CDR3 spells CASSEQGPYNQPQHF. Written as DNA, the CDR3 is TGTGCCAGCAGTGAACAGGGGCCGTACAATCAGCCCCAGCATTTT.